The rows below give T cell receptor beta chains drawn from one sample of a study of response to subunit inactivated influenza vaccine. TCRdb re-analysed the RT-PCR reads in MiXCR, keeping a single row per CDR3 protein. The table lists 800,000 or so distinct CDR3 sequences, over 20% of them singletons. The input for sequencing was PBMCs from blood, taken 4 to 6 days after vaccination. All receptors come from a man between 50 and 59 years old who received an inactivated influenza vaccine. The CDR3 runs from the conserved cysteine through the conserved F or W. A D gene is named only where the DNA matches it firmly. Clone size is shown for a subset of rows, as once, few, many or a class of expanded clone.

clone size: -
J gene: TRBJ2-1
D gene: -
V gene: TRBV7-2
CDR3 protein: CASSPHRLVTEQFF
CDR3 DNA: TGTGCCAGCAGCCCACACCGACTAGTTACTGAGCAGTTCTTC

clone size: few
J gene: TRBJ2-2
D gene: TRBD2
V gene: TRBV10-3
CDR3 protein: CAISPVSGANTGELFF
CDR3 DNA: TGTGCCATCAGTCCCGTTAGCGGGGCTAACACCGGGGAGCTGTTTTTT

clone size: -
J gene: TRBJ2-1
D gene: TRBD2
V gene: TRBV15
CDR3 protein: CATSRPGLAAYNEQFF
CDR3 DNA: TGTGCCACCAGCCGACCGGGACTAGCGGCGTACAATGAGCAGTTCTTC

clone size: -
J gene: TRBJ2-3
D gene: TRBD1
V gene: TRBV5-6
CDR3 protein: CASSFQGAPDTQYF
CDR3 DNA: TGTGCCAGCAGCTTTCAGGGGGCTCCAGATACGCAGTATTTT

clone size: -
J gene: TRBJ2-1
D gene: -
V gene: TRBV3-1
CDR3 protein: CASSQSQQQFF
CDR3 DNA: TGTGCCAGCAGCCAAAGCCAGCAGCAGTTCTTC

clone size: few
J gene: TRBJ2-1
D gene: -
V gene: TRBV7-6
CDR3 protein: CASSYHPSTPYNEQFF
CDR3 DNA: TGTGCCAGCAGCTATCATCCTAGCACTCCCTACAATGAGCAGTTCTTC

clone size: -
J gene: TRBJ1-1
D gene: TRBD1
V gene: TRBV5-1
CDR3 protein: CASSGTGGELRTEAFF
CDR3 DNA: TGCGCCAGCAGCGGGACAGGGGGGGAACTGAGGACTGAAGCTTTCTTT

clone size: many
J gene: TRBJ2-7
D gene: TRBD1
V gene: TRBV24-1
CDR3 protein: CATSEPGTAAEQYF
CDR3 DNA: TGTGCCACCAGTGAACCCGGGACAGCTGCCGAGCAGTACTTC

clone size: -
J gene: TRBJ2-3
D gene: TRBD2
V gene: TRBV6-2/TRBV6-3
CDR3 protein: CASSYSPRESGRTTDTQYF
CDR3 DNA: TGTGCCAGCAGTTACTCCCCGAGGGAGAGCGGGAGGACTACAGATACGCAGTATTTT

clone size: many
J gene: TRBJ2-1
D gene: -
V gene: TRBV20-1
CDR3 protein: CSARPSTSSEQFF
CDR3 DNA: TGCAGTGCTAGACCATCCACTAGCTCTGAGCAGTTCTTC

clone size: few
J gene: TRBJ2-5
D gene: -
V gene: TRBV3-1
CDR3 protein: CASSPPGRAYVTQYF
CDR3 DNA: TGTGCCAGCAGCCCGCCGGGACGGGCTTATGTGACCCAGTACTTC

clone size: -
J gene: TRBJ1-4
D gene: TRBD1
V gene: TRBV5-1
CDR3 protein: CATSVGQENEKLFF
CDR3 DNA: TGCGCCACCAGCGTGGGACAGGAGAATGAAAAACTGTTTTTT

clone size: many
J gene: TRBJ2-7
D gene: -
V gene: TRBV12-3/TRBV12-4
CDR3 protein: CASSPGLPYEQYF
CDR3 DNA: TGTGCCAGCAGCCCTGGACTCCCCTACGAGCAGTACTTC

clone size: few
J gene: TRBJ2-7
D gene: TRBD1
V gene: TRBV4-3
CDR3 protein: CASSQEFRGRDEQYF
CDR3 DNA: TGCGCCAGCAGCCAAGAGTTCAGGGGGCGCGACGAGCAGTACTTC

clone size: few
J gene: TRBJ2-7
D gene: TRBD2
V gene: TRBV11-2
CDR3 protein: CASSHSGLAGGRLTGEQYF
CDR3 DNA: TGTGCCAGCAGCCACTCGGGACTAGCGGGAGGTCGACTTACTGGGGAGCAGTACTTC

clone size: -
J gene: TRBJ2-5
D gene: -
V gene: TRBV6-5
CDR3 protein: CASSYSSHPRDGQETQYF
CDR3 DNA: TGTGCCAGCAGTTACTCGTCTCATCCCCGGGACGGACAAGAGACCCAGTACTTC

clone size: many
J gene: TRBJ2-5
D gene: -
V gene: TRBV7-9
CDR3 protein: CASSLSGAQETQYF
CDR3 DNA: TGTGCCAGCAGCTTATCCGGCGCCCAAGAGACCCAGTACTTC

clone size: -
J gene: TRBJ2-7
D gene: -
V gene: TRBV2
CDR3 protein: CASSEFQGHCYF
CDR3 DNA: TGTGCCAGCAGTGAATTCCAGGGACACTGTTACTTC

clone size: -
J gene: TRBJ2-7
D gene: -
V gene: TRBV11-2
CDR3 protein: CASSLAYRDWEQYF
CDR3 DNA: TGTGCCAGCAGCTTAGCCTACAGGGACTGGGAGCAGTACTTC

clone size: few
J gene: TRBJ2-1
D gene: -
V gene: TRBV29-1
CDR3 protein: CSVTGLSYNEQFF
CDR3 DNA: TGCAGCGTAACAGGACTCTCCTACAATGAGCAGTTCTTC

clone size: few
J gene: TRBJ1-1
D gene: -
V gene: TRBV5-1
CDR3 protein: CASSSFGPNTEAFF
CDR3 DNA: TGCGCCAGCAGCTCTTTCGGCCCGAACACTGAAGCTTTCTTT

clone size: few
J gene: TRBJ2-5
D gene: TRBD2
V gene: TRBV5-1
CDR3 protein: CASSLGGGREGTQYF
CDR3 DNA: TGCGCCAGCAGCTTGGGAGGCGGGAGAGAGGGGACCCAGTACTTC

clone size: -
J gene: TRBJ2-7
D gene: -
V gene: TRBV11-2
CDR3 protein: CASSLATGVGYEQYF
CDR3 DNA: TGTGCCAGCAGCTTAGCGACGGGAGTGGGTTACGAGCAGTACTTC

clone size: -
J gene: TRBJ2-7
D gene: -
V gene: TRBV5-1
CDR3 protein: CASSRPGAHYEQYF
CDR3 DNA: TGCGCCAGCAGCCGGCCGGGGGCCCACTACGAGCAGTACTTC

clone size: -
J gene: TRBJ2-2
D gene: -
V gene: TRBV9
CDR3 protein: CASSLLAEQGGELFF
CDR3 DNA: TGTGCCAGCAGCTTGTTAGCGGAGCAGGGCGGGGAGCTGTTTTTT